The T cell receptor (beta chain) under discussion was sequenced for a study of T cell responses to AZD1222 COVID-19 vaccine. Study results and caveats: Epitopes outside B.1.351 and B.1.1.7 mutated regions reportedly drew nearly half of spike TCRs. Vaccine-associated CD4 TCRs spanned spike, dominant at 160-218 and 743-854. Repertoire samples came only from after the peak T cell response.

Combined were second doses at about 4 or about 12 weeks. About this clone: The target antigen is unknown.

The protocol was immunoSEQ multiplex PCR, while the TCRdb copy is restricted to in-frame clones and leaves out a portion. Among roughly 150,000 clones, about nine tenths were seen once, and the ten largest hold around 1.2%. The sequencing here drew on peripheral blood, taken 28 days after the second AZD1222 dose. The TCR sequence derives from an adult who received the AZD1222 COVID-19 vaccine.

CDR3 sequence (DNA): TGTGCCAGCAGCCTCGAACACCTTCAGAGGTACGAGCAGTACTTC. Protein sequence: CASSLEHLQRYEQYF. The rearrangement links TRBV7-9 to TRBJ2-7; D gene ambiguous. Looked up from germline, CDR1 is SEHNR and CDR2 is FQNEAQ (reference sequence). This CDR3 comprises 15 residues. The V and J ends lost 5 bases and 4 bases respectively, with 18 bases between them.